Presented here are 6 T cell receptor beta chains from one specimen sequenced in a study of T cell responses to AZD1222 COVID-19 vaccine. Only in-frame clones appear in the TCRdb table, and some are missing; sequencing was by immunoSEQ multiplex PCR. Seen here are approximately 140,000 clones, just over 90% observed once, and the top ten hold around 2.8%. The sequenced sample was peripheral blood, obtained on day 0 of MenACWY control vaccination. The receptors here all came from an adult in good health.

CDR3 nucleotide sequence: TGTGCCAGCAGTTTGGGACTAGCGGGAGGGTCTGGGGCCAACGTCCTGACTTTC. Its translation is CASSLGLAGGSGANVLTF. The chain has TRBV28 and TRBJ2-6, with TRBD2 matching 16 bases. Germline V gives CDR1 MDHEN, CDR2 SYDVKM. V shed 3 bases, J shed 1 base, and the junction held 0 bases outside the gene matches. This CDR3 region has 18 residues.

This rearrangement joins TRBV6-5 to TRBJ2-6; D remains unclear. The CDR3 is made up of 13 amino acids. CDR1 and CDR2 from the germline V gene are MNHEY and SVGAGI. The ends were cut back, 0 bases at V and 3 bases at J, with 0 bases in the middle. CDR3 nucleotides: TGTGCCAGCAGTTACTCTGGGGCCAACGTCCTGACTTTC. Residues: CASSYSGANVLTF.

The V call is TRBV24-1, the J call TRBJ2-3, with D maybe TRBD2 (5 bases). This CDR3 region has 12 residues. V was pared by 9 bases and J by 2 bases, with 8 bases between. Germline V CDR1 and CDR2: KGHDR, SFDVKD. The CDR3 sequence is CATRGVTDTQYF. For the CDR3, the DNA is TGTGCCACCCGGGGAGTCACAGATACGCAGTATTTT.

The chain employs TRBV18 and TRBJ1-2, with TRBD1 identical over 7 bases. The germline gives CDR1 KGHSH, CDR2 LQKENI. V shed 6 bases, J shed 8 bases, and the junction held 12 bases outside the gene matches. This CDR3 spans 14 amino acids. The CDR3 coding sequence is TGTGCCAGCTCTCTCTCAAGGGGGCTGTCAGGCTACACCTTC. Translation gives CASSLSRGLSGYTF.

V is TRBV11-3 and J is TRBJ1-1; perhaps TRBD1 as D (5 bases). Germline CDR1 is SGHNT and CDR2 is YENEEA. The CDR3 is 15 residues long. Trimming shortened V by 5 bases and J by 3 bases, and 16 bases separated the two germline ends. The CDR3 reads CASSPHRGDDTEAFF. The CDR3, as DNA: TGTGCCAGCAGCCCCCATCGGGGGGATGACACTGAAGCTTTCTTT.

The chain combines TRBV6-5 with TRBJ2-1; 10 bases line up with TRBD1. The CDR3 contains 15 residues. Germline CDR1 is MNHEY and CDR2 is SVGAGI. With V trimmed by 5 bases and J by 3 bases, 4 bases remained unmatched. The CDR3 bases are TGTGCCAGCAGTCCAGGACAGGGGGGCTACAATGAGCAGTTCTTC. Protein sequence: CASSPGQGGYNEQFF.